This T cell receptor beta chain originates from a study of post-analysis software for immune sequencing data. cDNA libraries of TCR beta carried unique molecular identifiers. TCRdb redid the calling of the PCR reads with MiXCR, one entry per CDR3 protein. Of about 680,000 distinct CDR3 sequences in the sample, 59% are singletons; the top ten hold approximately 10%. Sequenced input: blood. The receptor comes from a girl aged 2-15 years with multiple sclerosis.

The CDR3: CASSLAGQGRLYEQYF. The CDR3 nucleotides read TGTGCCAGCAGCTTGGCGGGGCAGGGGCGTCTTTACGAGCAGTACTTC. The chain recombines TRBV5-6 with TRBJ2-7; possible D gene TRBD1, 6 bases. The germline V gene encodes CDR1 SGHDT and CDR2 YYEEEE. CDR3 length equals 16 residues. V gave up 0 bases and J gave up 4 bases, with 17 bases separating them.